A selection of T cell receptor beta chains follows, all from one sample in a study of blood T cell repertoires in COVID-19. Assay: immunoSEQ multiplex PCR; the TCRdb copy retains only in-frame clones and omits some. Seen here are about 110,000 clones, around nine tenths observed once, and the top ten hold around 4.5%. Specimen: peripheral blood. The receptors were sampled from a man aged 40-49 years with acute or convalescent COVID-19. CDR3s include the opening cysteine and the closing phenylalanine or tryptophan. D genes are given only for firm matches. Expanded clones are given a class, and other clones once, few, many or no size at all.

TGTGCCTGGAGTGTACATCGGCTAGCGGGAGCATTTGAGCAGTTCTTC CAWSVHRLAGAFEQFF TRBD2 TRBJ2-1 . TRBV30
TGTGCCATCAGTGAGGGGGAGGCGGGACCCCTCCACTTT CAISEGEAGPLHF . TRBJ1-6 . TRBV10-3
TGTGCCAGCAGCTTAGCGACAGCTCCTAATTCACCCCTCCACTTT CASSLATAPNSPLHF . TRBJ1-6 . TRBV11-2
TGTGCCATCAGTGGGACAGGGTCCTATAATTCACCCCTCCACTTT CAISGTGSYNSPLHF TRBD1 TRBJ1-6 . TRBV10-3
TGTGCCAGCAGTTCCGGACTAGCGGGTCGCTCCTACAATGAGCAGTTCTTC CASSSGLAGRSYNEQFF TRBD2 TRBJ2-1 once TRBV6-2/TRBV6-3
TGTGCCAGCTCCCCGGGGGGGACCTACGAGCAGTACTTC CASSPGGTYEQYF TRBD2 TRBJ2-7 . TRBV9
TGTGCCAGCAGCTCGGGACAGGGAATAGATACGCAGTATTTT CASSSGQGIDTQYF TRBD1 TRBJ2-3 . TRBV13
TGTGCCTGGAGTAAGGCTACAGGGGTAAATTTGGTCGGGTCCTATGGCTACACCTTC CAWSKATGVNLVGSYGYTF TRBD1 TRBJ1-2 . TRBV30
TGTGCCTGGAGTGGGCAACTGAACACTGAAGCTTTCTTT CAWSGQLNTEAFF . TRBJ1-1 . TRBV30
TGTGCCAGCAGCTTAGCCGCGGGGGATTCACCCCTCCACTTT CASSLAAGDSPLHF . TRBJ1-6 few TRBV7-2
TGTGCCAGCAGCCAAGGCGGGACAGGTTATCAGCCCCAGCATTTT CASSQGGTGYQPQHF TRBD1 TRBJ1-5 once TRBV3-1/TRBV3-2
TGTGCCTGGAGTGTAACGGTCGCGGGGGAAAAACTGTTTTTT CAWSVTVAGEKLFF . TRBJ1-4 . TRBV30
TGTGCCAGCAGTTTAAGGAGACCGCCCGGGACAGAAACCAATCAGCCCCAGCATTTT CASSLRRPPGTETNQPQHF TRBD1 TRBJ1-5 . TRBV2
TGTGCCTGGAGTTTAGGACAGAACTCCTACGAGCAGTACTTC CAWSLGQNSYEQYF . TRBJ2-7 . TRBV30
TGCGCCAGCAGCTGGGGGACTCCTCCACGCACAGATACGCAGTATTTT CASSWGTPPRTDTQYF . TRBJ2-3 . TRBV5-1
TGTGCCAGCAGCCAAGACGGGGTGGGCGAGCAGTACTTC CASSQDGVGEQYF . TRBJ2-7 . TRBV14
TGCGCCAGCAGCCAAGATCTGGGCAGGGAAACTCTTTATGGCTACACCTTC CASSQDLGRETLYGYTF . TRBJ1-2 . TRBV4-3
TGTGCCAGCAGCGTGGACAGGGGAGAGACGCAGTATTTT CASSVDRGETQYF TRBD1 TRBJ2-3 . TRBV25-1
TGTGCCATCAGCGCAGTGAACACTGAAGCTTTCTTT CAISAVNTEAFF . TRBJ1-1 . TRBV10-3
TGTGCCAGCTCACCGGGCACAGAGACCCAGTACTTC CASSPGTETQYF . TRBJ2-5 . TRBV18
TGTGCCAGCAGCCACCGACAGGGTGAAGCTTTCTTT CASSHRQGEAFF TRBD1 TRBJ1-1 once TRBV7-8
TGTGCCAGTACTGCCTCTGGCGGGGGGCGCACAGATACGCAGTATTTT CASTASGGGRTDTQYF TRBD2 TRBJ2-3 . TRBV19
TGTGCCAGTACCGTAAGGGTAGCGGAGTACAATGAGCAGTTCTTC CASTVRVAEYNEQFF . TRBJ2-1 . TRBV19
TGTGCCAGCAGCTCTGGTTTCGTACAGGGGGCGACTGAAGCTTTCTTT CASSSGFVQGATEAFF TRBD1 TRBJ1-1 few TRBV11-2
TGTGCCAGCAGCCCCCGGGACAGGGGGGTTTTCTATTCACCCCTCCACTTT CASSPRDRGVFYSPLHF TRBD1 TRBJ1-6 once TRBV3-1/TRBV3-2
TGTGCCAGCAGTCAAAGGGGGGGGAGCAATCAGCCCCAGCATTTT CASSQRGGSNQPQHF . TRBJ1-5 . TRBV6-5
TGTGCCAGCAGCTCCTCTGGAGCGGGAGAGGGGGAGACCCAGTACTTC CASSSSGAGEGETQYF TRBD2 TRBJ2-5 . TRBV5-6
TGTGCCAGCAGCTTTAGCGGAGATAGCACAGATACGCAGTATTTT CASSFSGDSTDTQYF . TRBJ2-3 . TRBV9
TGTGCCAGCAGTTACGGTCGAGCACCCCGCTCCTACGAGCAGTACTTC CASSYGRAPRSYEQYF . TRBJ2-7 . TRBV6-5
TGTGCCAGTAGTTTCGGACAGGGGGCCTGGGAGCAGTACTTC CASSFGQGAWEQYF TRBD1 TRBJ2-7 . TRBV19
TGTGCCAGCAGCTTGGGCGGGAGGGGCACCGGGGAGCTGTTTTTT CASSLGGRGTGELFF TRBD2 TRBJ2-2 . TRBV5-4
TGTGCCAGCACCCGGGACACACGACTTTACAATGAGCAGTTCTTC CASTRDTRLYNEQFF . TRBJ2-1 . TRBV6-5
TGTGCCAGTAGTATAGGGAGGAACCGAGACACTGAAGCTTTCTTT CASSIGRNRDTEAFF . TRBJ1-1 . TRBV19
TGTGCCAGCAGTTACGGGGGGGACTATGGCTACACCTTC CASSYGGDYGYTF . TRBJ1-2 . TRBV6-5
TGTGCCTGGAAACAGGGGGTACCTAACTATGGCTACACCTTC CAWKQGVPNYGYTF TRBD1 TRBJ1-2 once TRBV30
TGTGCCAGCAGTTACTCATCCATCGGGAGCTATGGCTACACCTTC CASSYSSIGSYGYTF . TRBJ1-2 once TRBV6-5
TGTGCCAGCACCCAAACAGGTTCCAGGTACGAGCAGTACTTC CASTQTGSRYEQYF . TRBJ2-7 few TRBV6-6
TGTGCCACCAGCAGAGATCTCATCTTAAACCTATCGGGAGAAAAACTGTTTTTT CATSRDLILNLSGEKLFF . TRBJ1-4 . TRBV15
TGTGCCAGCAGCCCCCCAGGGACACTAGATAATCAGCCCCAGCATTTT CASSPPGTLDNQPQHF . TRBJ1-5 . TRBV7-9
TGCGCCAGCAGCCACCCGACGGGACAGGGGTGGGATGGCTACACCTTC CASSHPTGQGWDGYTF TRBD1 TRBJ1-2 once TRBV4-3
TGTGCCAGCAACAACGGGGGATTAGGATATGGCTACACCTTC CASNNGGLGYGYTF . TRBJ1-2 . TRBV6-5